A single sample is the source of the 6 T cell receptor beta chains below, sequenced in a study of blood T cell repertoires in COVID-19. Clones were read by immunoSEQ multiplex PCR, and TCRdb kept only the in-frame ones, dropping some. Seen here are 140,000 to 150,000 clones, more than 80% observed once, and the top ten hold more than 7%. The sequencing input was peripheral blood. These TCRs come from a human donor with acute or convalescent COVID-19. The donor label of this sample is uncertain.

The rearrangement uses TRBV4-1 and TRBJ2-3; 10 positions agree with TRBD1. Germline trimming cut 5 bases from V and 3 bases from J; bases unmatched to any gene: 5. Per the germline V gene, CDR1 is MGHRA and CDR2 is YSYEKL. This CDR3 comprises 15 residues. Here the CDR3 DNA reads TGCGCCAGCAGCTCACGACAGGGGGCTACAGATACGCAGTATTTT. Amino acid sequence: CASSSRQGATDTQYF.

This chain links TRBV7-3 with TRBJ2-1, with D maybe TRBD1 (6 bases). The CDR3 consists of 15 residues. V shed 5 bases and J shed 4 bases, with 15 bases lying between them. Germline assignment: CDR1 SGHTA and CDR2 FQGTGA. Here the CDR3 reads CASSQLGAPYNEQFF. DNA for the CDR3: TGTGCCAGCAGCCAACTGGGGGCCCCTTACAATGAGCAGTTCTTC.

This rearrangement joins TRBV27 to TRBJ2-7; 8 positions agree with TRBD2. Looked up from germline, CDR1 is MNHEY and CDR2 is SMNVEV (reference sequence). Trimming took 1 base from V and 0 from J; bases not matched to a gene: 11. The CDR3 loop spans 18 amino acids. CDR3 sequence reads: CASSLYGPRGGSSYEQYF. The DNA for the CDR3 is TGTGCCAGCAGTTTATACGGTCCCCGGGGGGGGTCCTCCTACGAGCAGTACTTC.

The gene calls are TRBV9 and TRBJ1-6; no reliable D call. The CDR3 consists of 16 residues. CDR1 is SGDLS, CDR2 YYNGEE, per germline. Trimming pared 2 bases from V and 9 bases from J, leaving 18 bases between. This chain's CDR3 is CASSVATQPLLSPLHF. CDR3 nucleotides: TGTGCCAGCAGCGTGGCGACTCAACCCCTCCTTTCACCCCTCCACTTT. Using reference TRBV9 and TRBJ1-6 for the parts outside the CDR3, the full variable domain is DSGVTQTPKHLITATGQRVTLRCSPRSGDLSVYWYQQSLDQGLQFLIQYYNGEERAKGNILERFSAQQFPDLHSELNLSSLELGDSALYFCASSVATQPLLSPLHFGNGTRLTVT.

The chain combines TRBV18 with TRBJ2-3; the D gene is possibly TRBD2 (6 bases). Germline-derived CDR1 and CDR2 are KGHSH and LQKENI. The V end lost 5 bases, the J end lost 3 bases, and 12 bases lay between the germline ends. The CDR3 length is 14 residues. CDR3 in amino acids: CASSRAGRTDTQYF. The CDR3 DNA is TGTGCCAGCTCAAGGGCGGGGAGGACAGATACGCAGTATTTT.

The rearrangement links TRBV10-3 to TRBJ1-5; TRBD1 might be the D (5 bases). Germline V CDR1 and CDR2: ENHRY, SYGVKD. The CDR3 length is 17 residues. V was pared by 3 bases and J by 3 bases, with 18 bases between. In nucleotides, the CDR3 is TGTGCCATCAGTGACCCCGGGGGGGAGAGGAACAATCAGCCCCAGCATTTT. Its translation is CAISDPGGERNNQPQHF.